These 27 T cell receptor beta chains originate from one sample sequenced in a study of blood T cells in healthy people across ages. A J-beta primer mix and a sample-barcoded 5' primer were used in a second PCR of roughly 7 to 12 cycles. One entry per CDR3 protein results from TCRdb running MiXCR on the 5' RACE reads. This sample has about 1.4 million distinct CDR3 sequences; roughly 59% occur once, and the top ten carry roughly 7%. Material: blood. The receptors were gathered from a man between 18 and 29 years old in good health.

This clonotype was seen more than once but under ten times. The chain joins TRBV29-1 to TRBJ2-3; TRBD1 is a possible D gene (5 bases). The V and J ends lost 0 bases and 4 bases respectively, with 17 bases between them. Germline V CDR1 and CDR2: SQVTM, ANQGSEA. The CDR3 has 16 residues. The CDR3 DNA follows: TGCAGCGTTGAAGATCTGGGCAGGGTGTGGGCAGATACGCAGTATTTT. It encodes CSVEDLGRVWADTQYF.

V and J are TRBV27 and TRBJ2-1; no firm D call. V lost 3 bases and J lost 6, with 15 bases in between. Germline V gene sequence: CDR1 MNHEY, CDR2 SMNVEV (reference sequence). CDR3 size: 15 residues. The CDR3 bases are TGTGCCAGCAGTTTCCCCCCCGTTCATGGCAATGAGCAGTTCTTC. Amino acids: CASSFPPVHGNEQFF.

The chain has TRBV29-1 and TRBJ1-1, with D possibly matching TRBD1 (6 bases). Per germline, CDR1 SQVTM and CDR2 ANQGSEA. V was trimmed by 7 bases and J by 3 bases, leaving 15 bases between them. This CDR3 is built from 13 residues. CDR3 protein: CSGYRVEDTEAFF. The CDR3, as DNA: TGCAGCGGATACAGGGTCGAGGACACTGAAGCTTTCTTT.

This clonotype has only one observation. The V gene is TRBV11-1, the J gene TRBJ2-1, with D hard to call. The V and J ends lost 3 bases and 7 bases respectively, with 7 bases between them. The CDR3 covers 12 residues. Looked up from germline, CDR1 is SGHAT and CDR2 is FQDESV (reference sequence). The CDR3 bases are TGTGCCAGCAGCTTTGACTTAAATGAGCAGTTCTTC. It specifies CASSFDLNEQFF.

This clonotype has a single count. The chain is built from TRBV7-9 and TRBJ1-5; a possible D gene is TRBD1 (5 bases). The CDR3 totals 15 residues. Germline V gene sequence: CDR1 SEHNR, CDR2 FQNEAQ (reference sequence). Trimming removed 5 bases at V and 1 base at J, with 12 bases between. As DNA, the CDR3 is TGTGCCAGCAGCGCCCAGGGAGACAGCAATCAGCCCCAGCATTTT. This sequence encodes CASSAQGDSNQPQHF.

This sequence joins TRBV20-1 and TRBJ2-1; TRBD2 matches at 8 bases. The CDR3 length is 13 residues. Germline values: CDR1 DFQATT, CDR2 SNEGSKA (reference sequence). As DNA, the CDR3 is TGCAGCAAACGGGAGGGCCCCTACAATGAGCAGTTCTTC. Translation: CSKREGPYNEQFF.

V is TRBV7-8 and J is TRBJ1-6; D not resolved. Trimming stripped 1 base from V and 4 bases from J, with 8 bases between. This CDR3 has 15 amino acids. Germline assignment: CDR1 SGHVS and CDR2 FQNEAQ. CDR3 sequence (DNA): TGTGCCAGCAGCTTAGTGTGGTCTTATAATTCACCCCTCCACTTT. Translating it yields CASSLVWSYNSPLHF.

This chain joins TRBV3-1 and TRBJ2-5, with D hard to call. The end of the DNA fits TRBJ2-7 better, so the J call may be wrong. Germline V gene sequence: CDR1 LGHDT, CDR2 YNNKEL (reference sequence). This CDR3 has 14 residues. The CDR3 DNA reads TGTGCCAGCAGCCAAGAGGATGTATTCGGCGAGCAGTACTTC. Its protein is CASSQEDVFGEQYF.

This rearrangement joins TRBV6-5 to TRBJ2-1; no clear D. Trimming took off 6 bases at V and 6 bases at J, with 12 bases between the two ends. CDR1 and CDR2 (germline): MNHEY, SVGAGI. There are 13 residues in the CDR3. This CDR3 is CASSRPLGNEQFF. The CDR3 coding sequence is TGTGCCAGCAGCCGCCCTCTGGGCAATGAGCAGTTCTTC.

The chain employs TRBV2 and TRBJ1-2, with a weak D call TRBD1 (5 bases). The germline V gene encodes CDR1 SNHLY and CDR2 FYNNEI. Trimming left V 4 bases short and J 8 bases short, with 20 bases between. The CDR3 runs 15 residues. CDR3 protein: CASSGGDSMGRGYTF. In DNA form, the CDR3 reads TGTGCCAGCAGTGGGGGAGACAGTATGGGGCGAGGCTACACCTTC.

This clonotype showed up just once. The chain is built from TRBV27 and TRBJ2-1; D not certain. Matching the DNA end better, TRBJ2-7 makes the J call doubtful. This CDR3 spans 15 amino acids. Germline V gene sequence: CDR1 MNHEY, CDR2 SMNVEV (reference sequence). CDR3 loop: CASSYAPDGAYEQYF. The CDR3, as DNA: TGTGCCAGCAGTTATGCCCCGGACGGAGCCTACGAGCAGTACTTC.

The chain uses TRBV29-1 and TRBJ2-7; D unclear. TRBJ2-4 matches the DNA end more closely, so the J call is doubtful. CDR3 length equals 13 residues. Germline lookup yields CDR1 SQVTM and CDR2 ANQGSEA. The CDR3 region has the DNA TGCAGCGTTCTCTCTCAGGCCAAAAACATTCAGTACTTC. It is translated as CSVLSQAKNIQYF.

The chain combines TRBV10-1 with TRBJ2-5, with TRBD2 identical over 9 bases. V lost 3 bases to trimming and J lost 4 bases; unmatched junction nucleotides: 3. CDR3 length: 14 amino acids. The germline V gene has CDR1 WNHNN and CDR2 SYGVQD (reference sequence). CDR3 in amino acids: CASSERREGETQYF. CDR3 sequence (DNA): TGCGCCAGCAGTGAAAGGCGGGAGGGAGAGACCCAGTACTTC.

V and J are TRBV28 and TRBJ2-4, with 8 nucleotides matching TRBD2. Near its end, the DNA agrees better with TRBJ2-7, so the J call may be wrong. CDR1 MDHEN and CDR2 SYDVKM come from the germline V gene. CDR3 length: 16 residues. CDR3 in amino acids: CASSFALGGAGYEQYF. DNA for the CDR3: TGTGCCAGCAGTTTCGCGCTCGGGGGGGCAGGGTACGAGCAGTACTTC.

Only a few counts were recorded for this clonotype. The rearrangement links TRBV20-1 to TRBJ1-2, with unresolved D. The CDR3 length is 12 residues. With 0 bases removed from V and 3 bases from J, the gap between germline ends came to 5 bases. The germline V gene has CDR1 DFQATT and CDR2 SNEGSKA (reference sequence). The CDR3 nucleotides read TGCAGTGCTAGAGACACCGACTATGGCTACACCTTC. Translated: CSARDTDYGYTF.

This clonotype has a handful of counts. V usage is TRBV5-1 and J usage is TRBJ1-1; 8 bases match TRBD1. CDR1 SGHRS and CDR2 YFSETQ come from the germline V gene. V was pared by 0 bases and J by 4 bases, with 8 bases of the junction left unmatched. This CDR3 contains 16 residues. The CDR3 region has the DNA TGCGCCAGCAGCTTGGATCCAGGGGGCTCGGGCACTGAAGCTTTCTTT. This translates into CASSLDPGGSGTEAFF.

The rearrangement joins TRBV27 to TRBJ1-1; possible D gene TRBD1, 5 bases. The germline V gene has CDR1 MNHEY and CDR2 SMNVEV (reference sequence). Trimming shortened V by 4 bases and J by 1 base, and 19 bases separated the two germline ends. This CDR3 has 17 residues. The CDR3 loop reads CASSSGGLGGGNTEAFF. As DNA, the CDR3 is TGTGCCAGCAGTTCGGGGGGTCTTGGGGGTGGGAACACTGAAGCTTTCTTT.

This clonotype has just a few counts. The J gene is TRBJ2-3, the V gene TRBV27; the D is unclear. Trimming removed 2 bases from V and 2 bases from J, with 14 bases in between. Germline CDR1 is MNHEY and CDR2 is SMNVEV (reference sequence). This CDR3 contains 16 residues. Here the CDR3 DNA reads TGTGCCAGCAGTTTACCCCCCGAGCGACACACAGATACGCAGTATTTT. The encoded protein is CASSLPPERHTDTQYF.

This chain links TRBV20-1 with TRBJ2-5; 11 bases are shared with TRBD1. Germline V CDR1 and CDR2: DFQATT, SNEGSKA (reference sequence). This CDR3 is 14 amino acids long. The V gene end was trimmed by 2 bases and the J gene end by 7 bases; junction bases not matched to a gene: 6. CDR3 amino acids: CSARMDRGLRTQYF. CDR3 bases: TGCAGTGCTAGAATGGACAGGGGGCTGAGGACCCAGTACTTC.

This chain uses TRBV24-1 with TRBJ2-5, with D tentatively TRBD2 (6 bases). This CDR3 is 14 amino acids long. Germline V CDR1 and CDR2: KGHDR, SFDVKD. V lost 0 bases to trimming and J lost 5 bases, with 9 bases between them. CDR3 sequence: CATSDLPGGETQYF. The CDR3, as DNA: TGTGCCACCAGTGATTTGCCAGGAGGGGAGACCCAGTACTTC.

In regard to this clonotype: One junction end does not reproduce the germline sequence, and a read error may be involved. This sequence joins TRBV29-1 and TRBJ2-1, with 7 bases fitting TRBD2. Per the germline V gene, CDR1 is SQVTM and CDR2 is ANQGSEA. This CDR3 is built from 16 residues. This CDR3 reads CSVEDQAGPGSREQFF. The CDR3 DNA reads as TGTAGCGTTGAAGACCAAGCGGGGCCGGGTTCTCGTGAGCAGTTCTTC.

The chain couples TRBV12-5 to TRBJ2-1, with D perhaps TRBD2 (5 bases). The ends were cut back, 0 bases at V and 0 bases at J, with 6 bases in the middle. Germline assignment: CDR1 LGHNT and CDR2 FRNRAP. The CDR3 extends over 15 amino acids. CDR3 nucleotide sequence: TGTGCTAGTGGTTTGGTAGCGGACTCCTACAATGAGCAGTTCTTC. Translated: CASGLVADSYNEQFF.

This chain joins TRBV25-1 and TRBJ1-2; D is uncertain. Germline values: CDR1 MGHDK, CDR2 SYGVNS. The CDR3 has 14 residues. The V end was cut by 4 bases, the J end by 5 bases, with 14 bases between. CDR3 protein: CASSAPPRVYGYTF. The CDR3, as DNA: TGTGCCAGCAGTGCCCCTCCGAGGGTTTATGGCTACACCTTC.

This sequence joins TRBV29-1 and TRBJ2-7; D tentatively reads TRBD1 or TRBD2 (6 bases each). This CDR3 spans 13 amino acids. Germline CDR1 reads SQVTM; CDR2 reads ANQGSEA. The V gene lost 4 bases and the J gene lost 2 bases, with 12 bases spanning the gap. The CDR3 DNA sequence: TGCAGCGTTGGTAGGGGGGAGGCCTACGAGCAGTACTTC. As protein: CSVGRGEAYEQYF.

There are a few counts of this clonotype. The rearrangement joins TRBV6-5 to TRBJ2-5; D unresolved. CDR3 length: 11 amino acids. V was clipped by 5 bases and J by 4 bases, with 5 bases between them. The germline gives CDR1 MNHEY, CDR2 SVGAGI. CDR3 DNA: TGTGCCAGCAGTAACTTAGAGACCCAGTACTTC. Its protein product is CASSNLETQYF.

This chain connects TRBV3-1 to TRBJ1-6; D remains unclear. The CDR3 totals 13 residues. V lost 2 bases and J 7 bases, leaving 6 bases between the germline ends. Germline V gene lookup returns CDR1 LGHDT and CDR2 YNNKEL (reference sequence). Here the CDR3 reads CASSQSGNSPLHF. DNA for the CDR3: TGTGCCAGCAGCCAATCCGGAAATTCACCCCTCCACTTT. The variable domain in full, completed from reference TRBV3-1 and TRBJ1-6, reads DTAVSQTPKYLVTQMGNDKSIKCEQNLGHDTMYWYKQDSKKFLKIMFSYNNKELIINETVPNRFSPKSPDKAHLNLHINSLELGDSAVYFCASSQSGNSPLHFGNGTRLTVT.

The chain is built from TRBV29-1 and TRBJ1-2, with TRBD1 identical over 8 bases. Germline lookup yields CDR1 SQVTM and CDR2 ANQGSEA. The CDR3 sequence is 14 residues long. The CDR3 reads CTTHQGAYPYGYTF. Written as DNA, the CDR3 is TGCACCACTCACCAGGGGGCGTATCCCTATGGCTACACCTTC. Combining the CDR3 with reference TRBV29-1 and TRBJ1-2 gives the whole variable domain SAVISQKPSRDICQRGTSLTIQCQVDSQVTMMFWYRQQPGQSLTLIATANQGSEATYESGFVIDKFPISRPNLTFSTLTVSNMSPEDSSIYLCTTHQGAYPYGYTFGSGTRLTVV.